This is a list of T cell receptor beta chains from one sample in a study of T cell repertoires in cytomegalovirus infection. TCRdb reanalysed the reads using MiXCR and keeps one entry per CDR3 protein. This table has roughly 250,000 distinct CDR3 sequences, roughly 22% appearing once. Input material: CD8+ T cells from PBMCs. All receptors come from a human donor in good health (CMV status not recorded). Some clones in this sample may be carry-over from other donors' samples. Both conserved end residues are trimmed from each CDR3. Fields, in order: V gene, clone size, J gene, CDR3 protein. Clone size appears in some rows only: once, few, many, or a class for an expanded clone.

V: TRBV29-1
size: .
J: TRBJ1-1
CDR3: SVAGVWWDRGLNTEAF

V: TRBV20-1
size: few
J: TRBJ1-2
CDR3: SARTSGYT

V: TRBV7-6
size: .
J: TRBJ2-7
CDR3: ASSDEAGGLSYEQY

V: TRBV7-3
size: .
J: TRBJ1-1
CDR3: ASSLNRFGSGPNTEAF

V: TRBV2
size: many
J: TRBJ2-2
CDR3: ASDTPNTGELF

V: TRBV6-1
size: many
J: TRBJ1-5
CDR3: ASSTRYSEGQPQH

V: TRBV7-9
size: .
J: TRBJ2-5
CDR3: ASSLFQGQGEGETQY

V: TRBV19
size: .
J: TRBJ1-1
CDR3: ASSITGAEAF

V: TRBV7-9
size: .
J: TRBJ1-1
CDR3: ASSLARTATEAF

V: TRBV6-2/TRBV6-3
size: few
J: TRBJ2-5
CDR3: ASSWGAETQY

V: TRBV10-2
size: few
J: TRBJ2-3
CDR3: ASTGGLTDTQY

V: TRBV7-6
size: few
J: TRBJ2-7
CDR3: ASSARQGALSLYEQY

V: TRBV15
size: few
J: TRBJ2-3
CDR3: ATSSPTGRLTDTQY

V: TRBV7-8
size: few
J: TRBJ1-1
CDR3: ASSLAVGAAEAF

V: TRBV6-5
size: few
J: TRBJ1-4
CDR3: ASSYSSGTATNEKLF

V: TRBV28
size: many
J: TRBJ1-1
CDR3: ASSLVSGRDTEAF

V: TRBV6-5
size: .
J: TRBJ2-5
CDR3: ASSYGRGLETQY

V: TRBV12-3/TRBV12-4
size: few
J: TRBJ1-1
CDR3: ASSLIGHTKNTEAF

V: TRBV19
size: many
J: TRBJ1-1
CDR3: ASSVQQNTEAF

V: TRBV9
size: .
J: TRBJ2-2
CDR3: ASSPRGPEPGELF

V: TRBV5-1
size: .
J: TRBJ2-1
CDR3: ASSLGSGGRDEQF

V: TRBV14
size: few
J: TRBJ1-2
CDR3: ASSHKHRGYGYT

V: TRBV4-1
size: few
J: TRBJ2-7
CDR3: ASSQDGTGWEQY

V: TRBV7-2
size: many
J: TRBJ2-1
CDR3: ASSLTAGGSPYNEQF

V: TRBV7-9
size: few
J: TRBJ1-2
CDR3: ASSLGTGNGYT

V: TRBV12-3/TRBV12-4
size: many
J: TRBJ1-1
CDR3: ASSHGTDNTEAF

V: TRBV7-2
size: few
J: TRBJ2-2
CDR3: ASRRGGPGGELF

V: TRBV27
size: once
J: TRBJ2-1
CDR3: ASSSIGLAGAQVEQF

V: TRBV6-5
size: .
J: TRBJ1-2
CDR3: ASGKDRGSWGYT

V: TRBV29-1
size: few
J: TRBJ1-1
CDR3: SVEALEWRNTEAF

V: TRBV7-2
size: many
J: TRBJ2-3
CDR3: ASTFGLAGEGDTQY

V: TRBV11-2
size: few
J: TRBJ2-5
CDR3: ASSLGYRSEETQY

V: TRBV9
size: .
J: TRBJ1-2
CDR3: ASSVDRNYGYT

V: TRBV28
size: once
J: TRBJ2-2
CDR3: ASSFQLALADFTGELF

V: TRBV9
size: .
J: TRBJ1-1
CDR3: ASSVADTENTEAF

V: TRBV20-1
size: few
J: TRBJ2-1
CDR3: SARPFDRSEQF

V: TRBV5-6
size: .
J: TRBJ2-7
CDR3: ASSSDGVYEQY

V: TRBV6-6
size: .
J: TRBJ1-1
CDR3: ASSEMNTEAF

V: TRBV24-1
size: many
J: TRBJ2-1
CDR3: ATSDLGLGGGDEQF

V: TRBV6-6
size: few
J: TRBJ2-1
CDR3: ASSYSRNTYNEQF

V: TRBV7-9
size: .
J: TRBJ2-1
CDR3: ASSLGERQQF

V: TRBV7-9
size: .
J: TRBJ1-1
CDR3: ASSLATGANTEAF

V: TRBV5-5
size: .
J: TRBJ2-7
CDR3: ASSHLGDSYEQY

V: TRBV19
size: few
J: TRBJ2-1
CDR3: ASRTSGGPLGSYNEQF

V: TRBV20-1
size: few
J: TRBJ2-1
CDR3: STLGGSGGSGSYNEQF

V: TRBV12-3/TRBV12-4
size: .
J: TRBJ2-1
CDR3: ASRSGPSSYNEQF

V: TRBV6-6
size: few
J: TRBJ2-2
CDR3: ASSLPPREWKNTGELF

V: TRBV27
size: few
J: TRBJ2-2
CDR3: ASSSLTSGGATGELF

V: TRBV2
size: few
J: TRBJ1-2
CDR3: ASSEGVVLNYGYT

V: TRBV7-6
size: few
J: TRBJ2-3
CDR3: ASSLGGTGFPDTQY

V: TRBV19
size: few
J: TRBJ1-5
CDR3: ASSIVAYGNSNQPQH

V: TRBV5-4
size: .
J: TRBJ2-4
CDR3: ASRFGVGEDIQY

V: TRBV11-2
size: few
J: TRBJ1-4
CDR3: ASSLALGPNEKLF

V: TRBV28
size: .
J: TRBJ1-1
CDR3: ASSFTPTEAF

V: TRBV7-8
size: few
J: TRBJ1-4
CDR3: ASSWGRQANEKLF

V: TRBV20-1
size: .
J: TRBJ2-2
CDR3: SAVDRGHTGELF

V: TRBV6-2/TRBV6-3
size: few
J: TRBJ1-1
CDR3: ASSSPPEAF

V: TRBV20-1
size: few
J: TRBJ2-7
CDR3: SARVRGGYEQY

V: TRBV7-2
size: many
J: TRBJ2-1
CDR3: ASSLDVGSSYNEQF

V: TRBV2
size: few
J: TRBJ2-3
CDR3: ASSESRMVTDTQY